This T cell receptor beta chain originates from a study of cytomegalovirus exposure and HLA in healthy donors. Study details: An earlier analysis identified approximately 110 million unique TCR beta sequences in 150 million to 200 million T cells.

Germline assignment: CDR1 SGDLS and CDR2 YYNGEE. Unmatched junction bases numbered 9, after V lost 0 bases and J lost 11 bases. The CDR3 length is 14 residues. Both 60 Vbeta primers and 13 Jbeta primers went into the PCR. Here immunoSEQ multiplex PCR was the method, and the copy in TCRdb shows in-frame clones only, minus some. The sample includes approximately 130,000 clones, just over 70% of them seen just once. The rearrangement uses TRBV9 and TRBJ2-5; 8 bases align to TRBD1. This TCR was recovered from a woman between 55 and 75 years old in good health and CMV-seropositive. Material for sequencing was PBMCs. The CDR3 loop reads CASSVDGRGLEQYF. CDR3 nucleotides: TGTGCCAGCAGCGTAGACGGCAGGGGGCTAGAGCAGTACTTC.